This T cell receptor beta chain appears in the sequencing data of a study of T cell responses to AZD1222 COVID-19 vaccine. About this clone: Its antigen is unknown.

Looked up from germline, CDR1 is LNHDA and CDR2 is SQIVND (reference sequence). V was shortened by 4 bases and J by 2 bases, with 8 bases between the two germline ends. The CDR3 totals 13 residues. Findings of the study overall: Spike-wide coverage was observed for vaccine-associated CD4 TCRs, with dominant responses at 160-218 and 743-854. It was only after the peak T cell response that any repertoires were sampled. Nearly half of spike-specific TCRs reportedly go after variant regions that carry no mutations. Once two AZD1222 doses were given, Spike-specific TCR breadth and depth went up.

The assay was immunoSEQ multiplex PCR, and TCRdb's table has in-frame clones only and misses some. The data show roughly 180,000 clones, roughly 90% seen once. The rearrangement uses TRBV19 and TRBJ1-2; no definite D call. The sample consisted of peripheral blood, taken 28 days after the second AZD1222 dose. The TCR sequence derives from an adult who received the AZD1222 COVID-19 vaccine. The CDR3 protein is CASSSRENYGYTF. The CDR3, as DNA: TGTGCCAGTAGTAGCCGGGAGAACTATGGCTACACCTTC. Full variable domain (outside the CDR3, taken from reference TRBV19 and TRBJ1-2): DGGITQSPKYLFRKEGQNVTLSCEQNLNHDAMYWYRQDPGQGLRLIYYSQIVNDFQKGDIAEGYSVSREKKESFPLTVTSAQKNPTAFYLCASSSRENYGYTFGSGTRLTVV.